These T cell receptor beta chains were read from a single sample in a study of blood T cells in healthy people across ages. MiXCR, applied by TCRdb to the 5' RACE reads, yields one record per CDR3 protein. This sample has 910,000 or so distinct CDR3 sequences, with roughly 47% found just once. The material sequenced was blood. The source is a woman in her fifties or sixties in good health. The CDR3 runs from the conserved cysteine through the conserved F or W. A D gene is named only where the DNA matches it firmly. A clone size is listed for some rows: how often the clone was seen (once, few, many), or a class if it is expanded.

D gene	clone size	J gene	V gene	CDR3 DNA	CDR3 protein
-	few	TRBJ2-2	TRBV29-1	TGCAGCGTTATGGGGGGAAACACCGGGGAGCTGTTTTTT	CSVMGGNTGELFF
-	-	TRBJ1-2	TRBV5-1	TGCGCCAGCAGCTTCGGGGCTTACGGGGCCGCATCCGTCTATGGCTACACCTTC	CASSFGAYGAASVYGYTF
TRBD1	once	TRBJ2-1	TRBV7-3	TGTGCCAGCAGCTACCTAGGGACAGGGATGAATGAGCAGTTCTTC	CASSYLGTGMNEQFF
-	-	TRBJ1-2	TRBV20-1	TGCAGTGCTTATCGACAGGTTTATGGCTACACCTTC	CSAYRQVYGYTF
-	-	TRBJ2-3	TRBV24-1	TGTGCCACCAGTGATGCAGATACTAGCACAGATACGCAGTATTTT	CATSDADTSTDTQYF
-	-	TRBJ2-7	TRBV4-2	TGTGCCAGCAGCCAAGGGGCTCCCTACGAGCAGTACTTC	CASSQGAPYEQYF
-	-	TRBJ2-1	TRBV6-2/TRBV6-3	TGTGCCAGTGCCGACCACAATGAGCAGTTCTTC	CASADHNEQFF
TRBD2	-	TRBJ2-7	TRBV11-2	TGTGCCAGCAGCCCGGGACTATCAATCCAGTCCGAGCAGTACTTC	CASSPGLSIQSEQYF
-	-	TRBJ2-7	TRBV28	TGTGCCAGCAGTGAGACAGGGAGGGCCTACGAGCAGTACTTC	CASSETGRAYEQYF
-	-	TRBJ2-5	TRBV4-3	TGCGCCAGCAGCCAAGATTTCCTGGCGGAGACCCAGTACTTC	CASSQDFLAETQYF
TRBD2	-	TRBJ2-1	TRBV7-2	TGTGCCAGCAGCCCCTGGCCGGGGGGGGGCAATGAGCAGTTCTTC	CASSPWPGGGNEQFF
-	few	TRBJ1-1	TRBV12-3/TRBV12-4	TGTGCCAGCAGTTTACTACAGATGAACACTGAAGCTTTCTTT	CASSLLQMNTEAFF
TRBD2	-	TRBJ2-7	TRBV20-1	TGCAGTGCTAGATCCCTTAGCGGGAACTACGAGCAGTACTTC	CSARSLSGNYEQYF
TRBD2	-	TRBJ2-1	TRBV5-4	TGTGCCAGCAGCAATCAGCGGGAGGGTAGTGAGCAGTTCTTC	CASSNQREGSEQFF
TRBD2	few	TRBJ2-3	TRBV9	TGTGCCAGCAGCGACCCCCCAGCGGGAGCTAGAGGGGGGACAGATACGCAGTATTTT	CASSDPPAGARGGTDTQYF
-	-	TRBJ1-1	TRBV2	TGTGCCAGCAGTGGTCAGGAGCTGAACACTGAAGCTTTCTTT	CASSGQELNTEAFF
-	-	TRBJ1-4	TRBV27	TGTGCCAGCAGTTCCTACGCAGCACCCGCAACTAATGAAAAACTGTTTTTT	CASSSYAAPATNEKLFF
-	-	TRBJ2-7	TRBV11-1	TGTGCCAGCAGCTTAGAAAGGGGGTCCCCCTACGAGCAGTACTTC	CASSLERGSPYEQYF
-	-	TRBJ2-1	TRBV28	TGTGCCAGCAGTTTTCCCGGGACTTTCTCCTACAATGAGCAGTTCTTC	CASSFPGTFSYNEQFF
TRBD2	many	TRBJ2-1	TRBV29-1	TGCAGCGCCCTAGGGACTAGCGGGAGTGTCGTTGTGAAGTTCTTC	CSALGTSGSVVVKFF
TRBD2	-	TRBJ2-1	TRBV29-1	TGCAGCATTTGGACTAGCGGAGCTCAGCAGTTCTTC	CSIWTSGAQQFF
-	-	TRBJ1-5	TRBV28	TGTGCCAGCAGCCGTAGACAGGTCAATCAGCCCCAGCATTTT	CASSRRQVNQPQHF
-	-	TRBJ2-6	TRBV24-1	TGTGCCACCAGTGACCACGGGACACCTTCTGGGGCCAACGTCCTGACTTTC	CATSDHGTPSGANVLTF
-	-	TRBJ2-1	TRBV20-1	TGCAGTGCTCTGAATATCCTCTACAATGAGCAGTTCTTC	CSALNILYNEQFF
-	-	TRBJ2-1	TRBV4-3	TGCGCCAGCAGCCCTGGGGGCACTCCTTGGCAGTTCTTC	CASSPGGTPWQFF
TRBD1	few	TRBJ1-2	TRBV20-1	TGCAGTGCTAGAATCCAGGGGGACGGCTACACCTTC	CSARIQGDGYTF
-	few	TRBJ2-7	TRBV29-1	TGCAGCGCCTACGTTGACTACGAGCAGTACTTC	CSAYVDYEQYF
-	-	TRBJ2-7	TRBV5-6	TGTGCCAGCAGCTCCGTACCGTTGGGAAAGGGCGGCGAGCAGTACTTC	CASSSVPLGKGGEQYF
-	-	TRBJ2-7	TRBV5-1	TGCGCCAGCAGCTTGGCCGGGACGACAACCTACGAGCAGTACTTC	CASSLAGTTTYEQYF
-	-	TRBJ1-6	TRBV4-3	TGCGCCAGCAGTCGCGGAAGGGTCGGATATTCTTCACCCCTCCACTTT	CASSRGRVGYSSPLHF
-	-	TRBJ1-2	TRBV28	TGTGCCAGCAGCCCCCGGGCAGGGTACCACTATGGCTACACCTTC	CASSPRAGYHYGYTF
-	few	TRBJ2-1	TRBV12-3/TRBV12-4	TGTGCCAGCAGTTTAGTGCAGATTAACAATGAGCAGTTCTTC	CASSLVQINNEQFF
-	-	TRBJ2-7	TRBV30	TGTGCCCGCAGCAGGGAAGACGAGCAGTACTTC	CARSREDEQYF
TRBD1	-	TRBJ1-1	TRBV29-1	TGCAGCGTGCCCCTCGACAGGGGGAACACTGAAGCTTTCTTT	CSVPLDRGNTEAFF
-	-	TRBJ2-5	TRBV27	TGTGCCAGCAGCCCCGTGGACAGCATAGCGGAGACCCAGTACTTC	CASSPVDSIAETQYF
-	-	TRBJ1-2	TRBV3-1	TGTGCCAGCAGCCAAGTAGGGAATTCAGATGGCTACACCTTC	CASSQVGNSDGYTF
-	-	TRBJ2-7	TRBV6-1	TGTGCCAGCAGTGATTGGAGCCCCTACGAGCAGTACTTC	CASSDWSPYEQYF
-	-	TRBJ2-7	TRBV4-3	TGCGCCAGCAGCCAGGCCCGGGGGACACCCTACGAGCAGTACTTC	CASSQARGTPYEQYF
-	-	TRBJ1-4	TRBV20-1	TGCAGTGCTAGCAGGGGCGGGAGCCTTCCAAATGAAAAACTGTTTTTT	CSASRGGSLPNEKLFF
-	-	TRBJ2-6	TRBV29-1	TGCAGCGTTGGAGGTGACTCTGGGGCCAACGTCCTGACTTTC	CSVGGDSGANVLTF
-	-	TRBJ2-4	TRBV20-1	TGCAGTGCTAGAGATCCACAGCGGGCCGGGTACATTCAGTACTTC	CSARDPQRAGYIQYF
TRBD1	-	TRBJ2-5	TRBV28	TGTGCCAGCAGTCGGGGGGGACAGGGGGCTATGGAGACCCAGTACTTC	CASSRGGQGAMETQYF
-	-	TRBJ1-4	TRBV25-1	TGTGCCAGCAAGGGCCCTTTGGGTGAAAAACTGTTTTTT	CASKGPLGEKLFF
TRBD1	few	TRBJ2-4	TRBV6-1	TGTGCCGGACCCACAGGACAGGGGACGCAAGTACTAGCCAAAAACATTCAGTACTTC	CAGPTGQGTQVLAKNIQYF
-	-	TRBJ2-7	TRBV28	TGTGCCAGCATCTCGTCATATTCGCAGGGCTACGAGCAGTACTTC	CASISSYSQGYEQYF
-	once	TRBJ2-5	TRBV6-1	TGTGCCAGCAGCGGGACCACCCAAAGGACCCAGTACTTC	CASSGTTQRTQYF